Presented here are 14 T cell receptor beta chains from one specimen sequenced in a study of cytomegalovirus exposure and HLA in healthy donors. The PCR ran on 60 Vbeta and 13 Jbeta primers. Sequencing was performed with immunoSEQ multiplex PCR; in TCRdb, only in-frame clones are kept and a portion is missing. The data show about 300,000 clones, more than 80% seen once. The material sequenced was PBMCs. The source of these receptors is a man aged 40-50 years in good health and CMV-seropositive.

For this clone: At one of its ends the junction is not consistent with the germline gene, which may arise from a read error. The chain employs TRBV7-9 and TRBJ1-1; perhaps TRBD1 as D (6 bases). Germline lookup yields CDR1 SEHNR and CDR2 FQNEAQ (reference sequence). The CDR3 loop spans 15 amino acids. CDR3 DNA sequence: TGTTCCAGCAGCTTAATAGTACAGGGTGACACTGAAGCTTTCTTT. Translating it yields CSSSLIVQGDTEAFF.

V usage is TRBV7-3 and J usage is TRBJ2-3, with 8 bases fitting TRBD2. The trim removed 6 bases at V and 5 bases at J, leaving 7 bases unmatched. The CDR3 loop spans 14 amino acids. Germline CDR1 and CDR2: SGHTA and FQGTGA. CDR3 in amino acids: CASSLAGGGDTQYF. CDR3 coding DNA: TGTGCCAGCAGTCTTGCGGGAGGCGGAGATACGCAGTATTTT.

This chain connects TRBV28 to TRBJ1-5, with 8 bases fitting TRBD1. The V gene's germline CDR1 is MDHEN and CDR2 SYDVKM. The CDR3 loop spans 15 amino acids. J gave up 2 bases and V 5 bases, and 5 bases lay outside the gene matches. The CDR3 sequence: CASSPPTGGNQPQHF. The CDR3 DNA reads TGTGCCAGCAGTCCCCCGACAGGGGGCAATCAGCCCCAGCATTTT.

This clone showed up just once. The chain carries TRBV4-1 and TRBJ2-5, with D unresolved. The J call could be wrong; TRBJ2-7 is a better fit for the DNA end. CDR1 and CDR2 (germline): MGHRA, YSYEKL. This CDR3 spans 13 amino acids. The CDR3 loop is CASSQGISYEQYF. Here the CDR3 DNA reads TGCGCCAGCAGCCAAGGAATTAGCTACGAGCAGTACTTC.

The chain has TRBV2 and TRBJ2-7; tentatively, D is TRBD1 (6 bases). The length of the CDR3 is 13 residues. V dropped 2 bases and J dropped 4 bases, with 9 bases sitting between them. Germline lookup yields CDR1 SNHLY and CDR2 FYNNEI. The CDR3 loop is CASSENREYEQYF. In DNA, the CDR3 is TGTGCCAGCAGTGAAAACAGGGAGTACGAGCAGTACTTC.

This chain uses TRBV5-6 with TRBJ2-5, with D uncertain. The J call may be faulty, since TRBJ2-7 better matches the DNA end. Looked up from germline, CDR1 is SGHDT and CDR2 is YYEEEE. CDR3 size: 14 residues. CDR3 sequence: CASSGQAGSYEQYF. The CDR3, as DNA: TGTGCCAGCAGCGGGCAGGCTGGTTCCTACGAGCAGTACTTC.

The chain uses TRBV30 and TRBJ1-1; a possible D gene is TRBD1 (5 bases). The germline V and J ends were trimmed by 1 base and 1 base, with 7 bases remaining between them. This CDR3 comprises 13 residues. Germline V lookup: CDR1 GTSNPN, CDR2 SVGIG (reference sequence). CDR3 sequence (DNA): TGTGCCTGGAGTGGCCAGGGGAACACTGAAGCTTTCTTT. Amino acid sequence: CAWSGQGNTEAFF.

The chain links TRBV28 to TRBJ2-7, with TRBD1 matching 7 bases. From germline, CDR1 is MDHEN and CDR2 SYDVKM. The CDR3 is 15 amino acids. V was pared by 1 base and J by 2 bases, with 5 bases of the junction left unmatched. The DNA of the CDR3 is TGTGCCAGCAGTTTATTAACAGGGGCCCCCTACGAGCAGTACTTC. It is translated as CASSLLTGAPYEQYF.

This clone was found once. The rearrangement joins TRBV15 to TRBJ2-3; D is uncertain. Trimming removed 0 bases from V and 3 bases from J, with 10 bases in between. This CDR3 is 15 amino acids long. Germline CDR1 is LNHNV and CDR2 is YYDKDF (reference sequence). For the CDR3, the DNA is TGTGCCACCAGCAGAGACAGGCCTGAGACAGATACGCAGTATTTT. Residues: CATSRDRPETDTQYF.

The V gene is TRBV6-5, the J gene TRBJ1-6; D is undetermined. V dropped 7 bases and J dropped 8 bases, with 15 bases sitting between them. The CDR3 extends over 14 amino acids. Germline values: CDR1 MNHEY, CDR2 SVGAGI. The CDR3 reads CASKVTQAYSPLHF. The CDR3 DNA sequence: TGTGCCAGCAAGGTGACTCAAGCCTATTCACCCCTCCACTTT.

The J gene is TRBJ2-3, the V gene TRBV6-6; 8 bases are shared with TRBD2. The J segment lost 5 bases and the V segment lost 6 bases, leaving 13 bases of the junction unmatched. From germline, CDR1 is MNHNY and CDR2 SVGAGI (reference sequence). The CDR3 length is 16 residues. The CDR3 DNA reads TGTGCCAGCAGCACCCGCGGACTAGCAGCTGAAGATACGCAGTATTTT. Residues: CASSTRGLAAEDTQYF.

This clone was detected only a few times. The chain links TRBV19 to TRBJ1-1; D unclear. The germline V gene has CDR1 LNHDA and CDR2 SQIVND (reference sequence). There are 12 residues in the CDR3. Trimming pared 5 bases from V and 3 bases from J, leaving 7 bases between. The CDR3 DNA sequence: TGTGCCAGTAGTCCCGGGGACACTGAAGCTTTCTTT. This translates into CASSPGDTEAFF.

V and J are TRBV27 and TRBJ2-2; 15 nucleotides match TRBD2. CDR3 length: 17 amino acids. V shed 5 bases, J shed 7 bases, and the junction held 8 bases outside the gene matches. Germline V gene sequence: CDR1 MNHEY, CDR2 SMNVEV (reference sequence). The CDR3 sequence is CASSTGTSGRRYGELFF. CDR3 DNA sequence: TGTGCCAGCAGTACTGGGACTAGCGGGAGGAGATACGGGGAGCTGTTTTTT.

V and J are TRBV7-2 and TRBJ2-7, with TRBD1 as a possible D gene (5 bases). V lost 2 bases, J lost 1 base, and 15 bases lay in between. This CDR3 contains 16 residues. Germline CDR1 is SGHTA and CDR2 is FQGNSA. The CDR3 DNA reads as TGTGCCAGCAGCTTATCTCGACAGAGGTTATCCTACGAGCAGTACTTC. Its translation: CASSLSRQRLSYEQYF.